The 9 T cell receptor beta chains below come from one sample, sequenced in a study of shared clonotypes between healthy human individuals. Profiling relied on immunoSEQ multiplex PCR, and the TCRdb table lists in-frame clones only, not all of them. Altogether about half a million clones are present, approximately 79% being singletons, with the ten largest covering 10% to 15%. Sequencing was performed on PBMCs. The receptors shown here come from a woman between 40 and 55 years old in good health. Some clones in this sample may be carry-over from other donors' samples.

The sample holds many counts of this clone. This chain uses TRBV28 with TRBJ2-6; D is undetermined. The CDR3 loop spans 16 amino acids. From germline, CDR1 is MDHEN and CDR2 SYDVKM. V was trimmed by 10 bases and J by 0 bases, leaving 16 bases between them. The chain's CDR3 is CATTRGSHSGANVLTF. The CDR3 nucleotides are TGTGCCACCACACGAGGATCCCACTCTGGGGCCAACGTCCTGACTTTC.

The CDR3: CASGLALGNEQYF. CDR3 DNA: TGTGCCAGCGGGCTAGCTTTAGGGAACGAGCAGTACTTC. The J gene is TRBJ2-7, the V gene TRBV7-3, with D perhaps TRBD2 (5 bases). V was trimmed by 8 bases and J by 5 bases, leaving 16 bases between them. The CDR3 is made up of 13 amino acids. Looked up from germline, CDR1 is SGHTA and CDR2 is FQGTGA.

The V and J genes are TRBV30 and TRBJ1-2; D remains unclear. V was shortened by 2 bases and J by 5 bases, with 6 bases between the two germline ends. The CDR3 length is 11 residues. Germline CDR1 and CDR2: GTSNPN and SVGIG (reference sequence). The CDR3 sequence: CAWSLGYGYTF. CDR3 DNA sequence: TGTGCCTGGAGTTTGGGTTATGGCTACACCTTC.

V gene TRBV27 combines with J gene TRBJ2-1; 7 nucleotides line up with TRBD2. This CDR3 has 16 residues. In germline, CDR1 is MNHEY, CDR2 SMNVEV (reference sequence). J was trimmed by 2 bases and V by 2 bases; bases with no gene match: 6. The CDR3 DNA reads TGTGCCAGCAGTTTACTGGCGGGAGCCACCTACAATGAGCAGTTCTTC. It codes for CASSLLAGATYNEQFF.

The CDR3 DNA is TGCGCCAGCAGCTTGACGGGACGGAGCGAGGATACGCAGTATTTT. Its protein product is CASSLTGRSEDTQYF. V gene TRBV5-1 combines with J gene TRBJ2-3; the D gene could be TRBD1 or TRBD2 (5 bases each). Germline loops: CDR1 SGHRS, CDR2 YFSETQ. V was clipped by 1 base and J by 6 bases, with 15 bases between them. The CDR3 length is 15 residues.

The chain recombines TRBV5-1 with TRBJ2-5; D is perhaps TRBD1 (6 bases). Germline lookup yields CDR1 SGHRS and CDR2 YFSETQ. The CDR3 runs 14 residues. Trimming pared 0 bases from V and 3 bases from J, leaving 9 bases between. CDR3 amino acids: CASSLGQDEETQYF. The CDR3 DNA sequence: TGCGCCAGCAGCTTGGGACAGGATGAAGAGACCCAGTACTTC.

The V gene is TRBV14, the J gene TRBJ2-5; the D gene is possibly TRBD2 (6 bases). This CDR3 is 13 amino acids long. Germline V gives CDR1 SGHDN, CDR2 FVKESK. V shed 5 bases and J shed 4 bases, with 11 bases lying between them. CDR3: CASSKLAGETQYF. The DNA for the CDR3 is TGTGCCAGCAGCAAACTAGCTGGAGAGACCCAGTACTTC.

V is TRBV4-2 and J is TRBJ2-1, with a weak D call TRBD2 (5 bases). Germline V gene sequence: CDR1 LGHNA, CDR2 YNFKEQ. V was pared by 0 bases and J by 0 bases, with 9 bases between. CDR3 length: 16 residues. The CDR3 region has the DNA TGTGCCAGCAGCCAAGAGCACAGCGGCTCCTACAATGAGCAGTTCTTC. The encoded protein is CASSQEHSGSYNEQFF.

The V gene is TRBV23-1, the J gene TRBJ1-5; unclear D gene. TRBV23-1 is given ORF status, its function remaining uncertain. V was trimmed by 2 bases and J by 5 bases, leaving 7 bases between them. CDR3 length: 13 amino acids. The CDR3 nucleotides are TGCGCCAGCAGTCAAGTCGCCTATCAGCCCCAGCATTTT. It encodes CASSQVAYQPQHF.